This T cell receptor (beta chain) emerged from a study of control samples from healthy donors and cancer patients (TCRdb year 2020). From cysteine to phenylalanine, the CDR3 is 14 amino acids long. Only the CDR3 part of the read is kept: 42 bases, read in frame from the first base. CDR1 is given as ENHRY and CDR2 as SYGVKD, both from the germline V gene. The germline ends are 11 bases apart after V is trimmed by 0 bases and J by 8 bases. Of note for this clone: What antigen it recognizes has not been identified. The record has no base qualities; no much larger clone is one base away.

Libraries were constructed by the immunoSEQ multiplex PCR assay. TCRdb re-hosts the immuneACCESS table, in-frame sequences only. Its copies lack some clones; in the studies checked, an unresolved V gene accounts for under half of them, and the cause for the rest is not known. The sample table records about 160,000 clones; over 85% of these occur just once. Of the sample, around 9.3% falls within the top ten clones. Sequenced sample: blood. The receptor comes from a woman in her 40s in good health. Recombination connected TRBV10-3 to TRBJ2-1; the D gene is unclear. CDR3 reads: CAISESAAVYEQFF. The DNA sequence follows: TGTGCCATCAGTGAGTCCGCTGCGGTTTATGAGCAGTTCTTC.